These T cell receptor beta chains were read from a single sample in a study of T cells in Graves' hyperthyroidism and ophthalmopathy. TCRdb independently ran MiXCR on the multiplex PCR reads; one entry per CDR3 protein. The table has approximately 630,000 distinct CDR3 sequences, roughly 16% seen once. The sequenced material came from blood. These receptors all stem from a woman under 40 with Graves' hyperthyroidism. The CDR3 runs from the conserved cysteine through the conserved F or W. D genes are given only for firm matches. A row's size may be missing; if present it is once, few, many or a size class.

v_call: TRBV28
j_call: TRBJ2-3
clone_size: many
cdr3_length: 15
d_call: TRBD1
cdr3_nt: TGTGCCAGCAAAAAAGACAGGGGGCGCGCAGATACGCAGTATTTT
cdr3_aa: CASKKDRGRADTQYF

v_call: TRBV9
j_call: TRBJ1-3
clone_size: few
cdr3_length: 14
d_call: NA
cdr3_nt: TGTGCCAGCAGCCCCACGAGGGCTGGAAACACCATATATTTT
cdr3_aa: CASSPTRAGNTIYF

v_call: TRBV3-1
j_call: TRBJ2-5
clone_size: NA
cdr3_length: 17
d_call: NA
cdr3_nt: TGTGCCAGCAGCCGGTCCCCTCCGGAAGCGACGAGGGAGGCCCAGTACTTC
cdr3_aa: CASSRSPPEATREAQYF

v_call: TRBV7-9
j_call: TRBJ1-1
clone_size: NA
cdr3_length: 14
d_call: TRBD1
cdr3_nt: TGTGCCAGCAGTTTAGGCGGACAGGGGGGTGAAGCTTTCTTT
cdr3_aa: CASSLGGQGGEAFF

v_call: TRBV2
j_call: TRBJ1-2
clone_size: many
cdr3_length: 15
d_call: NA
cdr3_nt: TGTGCCAGCAGTGAACAACTTCTCGCGGGGGGTGCCTACACCTTC
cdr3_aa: CASSEQLLAGGAYTF

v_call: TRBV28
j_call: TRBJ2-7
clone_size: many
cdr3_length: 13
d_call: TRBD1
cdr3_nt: TGTGCCAGCAGCCCAGACAGGGTGGTCGAGCAGTACTTC
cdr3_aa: CASSPDRVVEQYF

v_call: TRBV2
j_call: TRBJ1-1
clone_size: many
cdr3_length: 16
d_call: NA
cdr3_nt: TGTGCCAGCAGTGAATATATGACGGACCAGAACACTGAAGCTTTCTTT
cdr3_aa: CASSEYMTDQNTEAFF

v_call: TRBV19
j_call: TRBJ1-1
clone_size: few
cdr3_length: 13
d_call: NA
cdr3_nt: TGTGCCAGTAGGGACATGAAGAACACTGAAGCTTTCTTT
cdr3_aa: CASRDMKNTEAFF

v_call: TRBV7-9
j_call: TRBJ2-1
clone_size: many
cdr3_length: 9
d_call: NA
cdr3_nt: TGTGCCTACGGTACTGAGCAGTTCTTC
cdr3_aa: CAYGTEQFF

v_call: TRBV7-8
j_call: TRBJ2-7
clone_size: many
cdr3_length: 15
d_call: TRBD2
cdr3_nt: TGTGCCAGCAGCTTGGGGACTAGCGCCGTTAGGGAGCAGTACTTC
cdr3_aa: CASSLGTSAVREQYF

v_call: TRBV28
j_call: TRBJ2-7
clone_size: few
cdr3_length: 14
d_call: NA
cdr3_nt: TGTGCCGGCAGCAGGACGGTCAGCCCCTACGAGCAGTACTTC
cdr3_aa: CAGSRTVSPYEQYF

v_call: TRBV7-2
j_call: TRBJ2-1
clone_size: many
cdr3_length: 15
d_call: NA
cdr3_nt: TGTGCCAGCAGTTTAGGTGCCACGGTGTACAATGAGCAGTTCTTC
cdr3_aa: CASSLGATVYNEQFF

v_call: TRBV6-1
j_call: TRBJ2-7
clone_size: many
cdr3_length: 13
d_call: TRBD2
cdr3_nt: TGTGCCAGTTCAGCGGGGCCTAACTACGAGCAGTACTTC
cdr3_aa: CASSAGPNYEQYF

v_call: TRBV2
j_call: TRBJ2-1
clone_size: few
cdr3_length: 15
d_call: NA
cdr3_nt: TGTGCCAGCAGTTTTAGCAGGTTCGGCGGAAATGAGCAGTTCTTC
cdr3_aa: CASSFSRFGGNEQFF

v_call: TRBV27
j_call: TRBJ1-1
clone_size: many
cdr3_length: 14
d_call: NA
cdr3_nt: TGTGCCAGCACCCCAAATGGGGGGGTCACTGAAGCTTTCTTT
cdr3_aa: CASTPNGGVTEAFF

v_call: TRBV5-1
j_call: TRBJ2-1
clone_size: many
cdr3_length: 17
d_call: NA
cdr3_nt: TGCGCCAGCAGCCCTAATATACAGGTTAGCTCCTACAATGAGCAGTTCTTC
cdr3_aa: CASSPNIQVSSYNEQFF

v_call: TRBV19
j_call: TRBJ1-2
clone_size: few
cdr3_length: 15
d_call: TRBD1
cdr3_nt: TGTGCCAGTAGTCCCACAGGGGCCGCTAACTATGGCTACACCTTC
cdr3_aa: CASSPTGAANYGYTF

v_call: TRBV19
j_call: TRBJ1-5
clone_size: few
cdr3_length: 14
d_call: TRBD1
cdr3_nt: TGTGCCAGTAGGAGAACAGGGGGCACTCAGCCCCAGCATTTT
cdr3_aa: CASRRTGGTQPQHF

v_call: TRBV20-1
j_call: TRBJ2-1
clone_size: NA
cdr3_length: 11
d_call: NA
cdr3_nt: TGCAGTGCCCCTATACATAATGAGCAGTTCTTC
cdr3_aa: CSAPIHNEQFF

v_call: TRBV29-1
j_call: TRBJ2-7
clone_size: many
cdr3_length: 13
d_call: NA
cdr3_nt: TGCAGCGTTGGGGCAGGATACTCCTACGAGCAGTACTTC
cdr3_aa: CSVGAGYSYEQYF

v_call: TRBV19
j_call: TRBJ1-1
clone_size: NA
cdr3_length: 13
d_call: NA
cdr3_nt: TGTGCCAGTAAGGACAGACCCAACACTGAAGCTTTCTTT
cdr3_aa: CASKDRPNTEAFF

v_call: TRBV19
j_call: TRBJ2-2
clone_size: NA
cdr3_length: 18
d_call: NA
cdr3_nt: TGTGCCAGTAGTATTATTAGGGACCGACCGGACTACTCCGGGGAGCTGTTTTTT
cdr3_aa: CASSIIRDRPDYSGELFF

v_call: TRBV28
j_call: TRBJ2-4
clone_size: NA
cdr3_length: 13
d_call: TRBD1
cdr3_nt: TGTGCCAGCAGGGAACAGGGGAGAAACATTCAGTACTTC
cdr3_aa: CASREQGRNIQYF

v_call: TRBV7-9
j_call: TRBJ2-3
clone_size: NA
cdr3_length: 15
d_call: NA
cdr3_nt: TGTGCCAGCAGCCCGACAGGAGGACGATCAGATACGCAGTATTTT
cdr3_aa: CASSPTGGRSDTQYF

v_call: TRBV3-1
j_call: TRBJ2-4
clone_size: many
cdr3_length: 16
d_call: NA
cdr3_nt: TGTGCCAGCAGCCAATGGGTGGATCTAGCCAAAAACATTCAGTACTTC
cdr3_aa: CASSQWVDLAKNIQYF

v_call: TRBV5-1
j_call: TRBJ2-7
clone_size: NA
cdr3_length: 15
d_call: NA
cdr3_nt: TGCGCCAGCAGCTTGGCTAGCAGGAGATACTACGAGCAGTACTTC
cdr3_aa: CASSLASRRYYEQYF

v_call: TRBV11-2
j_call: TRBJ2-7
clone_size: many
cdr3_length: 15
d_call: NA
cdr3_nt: TGTGCCAGCAGCTTCGTGGACAGTAGCTCCTACGAGCAGTACTTC
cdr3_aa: CASSFVDSSSYEQYF

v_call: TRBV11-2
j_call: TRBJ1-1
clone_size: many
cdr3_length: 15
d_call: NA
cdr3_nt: TGTGCCAGCAGTTTTGGCGGACAACCGAACACTGAAGCTTTCTTT
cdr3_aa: CASSFGGQPNTEAFF

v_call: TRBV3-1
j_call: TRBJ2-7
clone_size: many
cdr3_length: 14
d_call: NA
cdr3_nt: TGTGCCAGCAGCCCCGCTCTAGCATCGAACGAGCAGTACTTC
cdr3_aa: CASSPALASNEQYF

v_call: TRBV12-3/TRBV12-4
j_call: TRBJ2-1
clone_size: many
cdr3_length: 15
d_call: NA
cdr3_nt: TGTGCCAGCACCCCGGGGGAAGTTTACTACAATGAGCAGTTCTTC
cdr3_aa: CASTPGEVYYNEQFF

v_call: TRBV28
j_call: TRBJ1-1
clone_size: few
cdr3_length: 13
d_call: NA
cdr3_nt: TGTGCCAGCACCACAGGGACGAACACTGAAGCTTTCTTT
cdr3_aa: CASTTGTNTEAFF

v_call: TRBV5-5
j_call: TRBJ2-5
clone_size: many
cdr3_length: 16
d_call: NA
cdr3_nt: TGTGCCAGCAGCTTGGGGGCTAGCGTGGGTAGGGAGACCCAGTACTTC
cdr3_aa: CASSLGASVGRETQYF

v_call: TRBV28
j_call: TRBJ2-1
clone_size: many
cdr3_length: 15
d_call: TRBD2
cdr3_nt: TGTGCCAGCAGGACACTAGCGAGTCCCCTCAATGAGCAGTTCTTC
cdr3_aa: CASRTLASPLNEQFF

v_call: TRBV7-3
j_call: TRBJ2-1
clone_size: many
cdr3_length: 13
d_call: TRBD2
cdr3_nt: TGTGCCACGGCAGCGGGAGTCGGTAATGAGCAGTTCTTC
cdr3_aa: CATAAGVGNEQFF

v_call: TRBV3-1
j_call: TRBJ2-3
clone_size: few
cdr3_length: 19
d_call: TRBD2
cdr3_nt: TGTGCCAGCAGCAAAGGACCTCCGGGACTAGCGGTTTACACAGATACGCAGTATTTT
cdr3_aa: CASSKGPPGLAVYTDTQYF

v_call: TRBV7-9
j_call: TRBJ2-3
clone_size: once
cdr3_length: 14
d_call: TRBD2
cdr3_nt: TGTGCCAGCACCTTATTACGACTAGCGGGGACGCAGTATTTT
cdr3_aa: CASTLLRLAGTQYF

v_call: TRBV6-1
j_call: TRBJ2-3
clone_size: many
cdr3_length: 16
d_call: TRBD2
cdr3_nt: TGTGCCAGCAGTCTGACTAGCGGGAGAGTAACAGATACGCAGTATTTT
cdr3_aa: CASSLTSGRVTDTQYF

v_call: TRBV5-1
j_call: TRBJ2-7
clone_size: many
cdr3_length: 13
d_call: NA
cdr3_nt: TGCGCCAGCAGTCCAGAGGGGTCCTACGAGCAGTACTTC
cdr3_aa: CASSPEGSYEQYF

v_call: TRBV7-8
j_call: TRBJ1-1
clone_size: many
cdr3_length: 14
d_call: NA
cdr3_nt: TGTGCCAGCAGCCCGACCCGGCGAAACACTGAAGCTTTCTTT
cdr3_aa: CASSPTRRNTEAFF

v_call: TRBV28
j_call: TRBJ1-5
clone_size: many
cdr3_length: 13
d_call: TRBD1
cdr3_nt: TGTGCCAGCCAGGGGGATAGCAATCAGCCCCAGCATTTT
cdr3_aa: CASQGDSNQPQHF

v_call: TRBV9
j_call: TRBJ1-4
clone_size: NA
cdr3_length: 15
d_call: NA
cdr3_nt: TGTGCCAGCAGCGAGGACATTGGGGACAATGAAAAACTGTTTTTT
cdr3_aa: CASSEDIGDNEKLFF

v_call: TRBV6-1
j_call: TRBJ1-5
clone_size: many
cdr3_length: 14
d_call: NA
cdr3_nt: TGTGCCAGCAGTCCGACTAATAGCAATCAGCCCCAGCATTTT
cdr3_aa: CASSPTNSNQPQHF

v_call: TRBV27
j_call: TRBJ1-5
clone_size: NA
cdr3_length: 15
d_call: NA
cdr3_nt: TGTGCCAGCAGTTTATCATTATATAGCAATCAGCCCCAGCATTTT
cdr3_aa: CASSLSLYSNQPQHF

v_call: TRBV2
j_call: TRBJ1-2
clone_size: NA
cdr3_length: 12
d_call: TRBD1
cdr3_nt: TGTGCCGGACAGGGGGGGAGCTATGGCTACACCTTC
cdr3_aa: CAGQGGSYGYTF

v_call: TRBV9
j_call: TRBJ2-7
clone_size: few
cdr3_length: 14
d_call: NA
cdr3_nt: TGTGCCAGCAGCGTAGACCCAGGAACCTACGAGCAGTACTTC
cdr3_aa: CASSVDPGTYEQYF

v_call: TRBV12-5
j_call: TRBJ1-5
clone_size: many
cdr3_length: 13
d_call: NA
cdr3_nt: TGTGCTAGTGGTTTGGTACCTCAGTATCCCCAGCATTTT
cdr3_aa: CASGLVPQYPQHF